These 32 T cell receptor beta chains originate from one sample sequenced in a study of T cell clonotyping in hematopoietic cell transplantation (dated by TCRdb to the early 2020s). The protocol used for the library was the immunoSEQ multiplex PCR assay. The table was pulled from immuneACCESS by TCRdb, which kept in-frame rearrangements only. Such tables lose some clones; where checked, under half of the loss comes from unresolved V genes, and the rest has no known cause. This sample lists 35,000 to 45,000 clones; roughly 96% were detected once. The ten largest make up around 1.5% of the sample. In light of the paper, this sample's time point label describes: recipient sample about 28 days before transplant, after cytoreduction. Specimen: peripheral blood mononuclear cells, collected before stem cell transplant. The receptor source for this set is a man aged 40-50 years with chronic myeloid leukemia. Some clones in this sample may be carry-over from other donors' samples.

V is TRBV7-2 and J is TRBJ2-5; 7 bases match TRBD1. Germline assignment: CDR1 SGHTA and CDR2 FQGNSA. The V segment lost 5 bases and the J segment 4 bases; nucleotides outside the gene matches: 7. The CDR3 is 14 residues long. The CDR3 DNA reads TGTGCCAGCAGCCCGAGACAGGGCCCAGAGACCCAGTACTTC. Amino acids: CASSPRQGPETQYF. Filled out from reference TRBV7-2 and TRBJ2-5, the complete variable domain reads GAGVSQSPSNKVTEKGKDVELRCDPISGHTALYWYRQSLGQGLEFLIYFQGNSAPDKSGLPSDRFSAERTGGSVSTLTIQRTQQEDSAVYLCASSPRQGPETQYFGPGTRLLVL.

The rearrangement uses TRBV19 and TRBJ1-3, with a weak D call TRBD1 (5 bases). The CDR3 runs 14 residues. Germline loops: CDR1 LNHDA, CDR2 SQIVND (reference sequence). V shed 9 bases and J shed 4 bases, with 16 bases lying between them. The CDR3 loop reads CASRQGPYGNTIYF. The DNA of the CDR3 is TGTGCCAGCCGTCAGGGACCTTACGGAAACACCATATATTTT.

This clone was picked up one time. The chain couples TRBV28 to TRBJ1-4; D not certain. From germline, CDR1 is MDHEN and CDR2 SYDVKM. This CDR3 is 12 amino acids long. V was clipped by 6 bases and J by 3 bases, with 5 bases between them. CDR3 sequence (DNA): TGTGCCAGCAGGCCCCCTAATGAAAAACTGTTTTTT. Its protein is CASRPPNEKLFF. Variable domain in full (rest from reference TRBV28 and TRBJ1-4): DVKVTQSSRYLVKRTGEKVFLECVQDMDHENMFWYRQDPGLGLRLIYFSYDVKMKEKGDIPEGYSVSREKKERFSLILESASTNQTSMYLCASRPPNEKLFFGSGTQLSVL.

The chain carries TRBV19 and TRBJ1-6, with D possibly matching TRBD1 (6 bases). V dropped 7 bases and J dropped 6 bases, with 13 bases sitting between them. The CDR3 is made up of 14 amino acids. CDR1 and CDR2 (germline): LNHDA, SQIVND (reference sequence). CDR3 sequence: CASKGGGGNSPLHF. As DNA, the CDR3 is TGTGCCAGTAAAGGGGGGGGCGGTAATTCACCCCTCCACTTT.

The V gene is TRBV5-4, the J gene TRBJ1-4; a possible D gene is TRBD1 (6 bases). CDR1 and CDR2 from the germline V gene are SGHNT and YYREEE (reference sequence). CDR3 length: 14 residues. V was trimmed by 2 bases and J by 6 bases, leaving 11 bases between them. Here the CDR3 DNA reads TGTGCCAGCAGCTTATGGGGGGGGCATGAAAAACTGTTTTTT. Protein product: CASSLWGGHEKLFF.

This CDR3 reads CASSAAGGNEKLFF. The CDR3 region has the DNA TGTGCCAGCAGTGCGGCGGGGGGTAATGAAAAACTGTTTTTT. This sequence joins TRBV28 and TRBJ1-4; tentative D call: TRBD1 (5 bases). The germline CDR1 and CDR2 sequences are MDHEN and SYDVKM. The CDR3 extends over 14 amino acids. V lost 5 bases, J lost 4 bases, and 11 bases lay in between.

The V and J genes are TRBV7-2 and TRBJ2-7; TRBD2 matches 8 bases. V lost 5 bases, J lost 5 bases, and 11 bases stayed unmatched. This CDR3 spans 15 amino acids. Germline CDR1 reads SGHTA; CDR2 reads FQGNSA. In DNA form, the CDR3 reads TGTGCCAGCAGCGTAGACGGGACTAGTAACCACGAGCAGTACTTC. Protein: CASSVDGTSNHEQYF.

This chain joins TRBV6-6 and TRBJ2-7; 8 bases are shared with TRBD1. Germline CDR1 is MNHNY and CDR2 is SVGAGI (reference sequence). CDR3 length: 16 amino acids. J gave up 1 base and V 6 bases, and 11 bases lay outside the gene matches. CDR3 DNA: TGTGCCAGCAGCTCAGAGTGGACAGGGAATTCCTACGAGCAGTACTTC. Translated: CASSSEWTGNSYEQYF.

This clone was recorded once. The genes are TRBV14 and TRBJ2-5; D might be TRBD2 (5 bases). The CDR3 loop spans 16 amino acids. Germline V gives CDR1 SGHDN, CDR2 FVKESK. V was shortened by 4 bases and J by 5 bases, with 20 bases between the two germline ends. The CDR3 coding sequence is TGTGCCAGCAGCCCTCAGAGGGTGACCTATGAGGAGACCCAGTACTTC. This sequence encodes CASSPQRVTYEETQYF.

The chain is built from TRBV4-3 and TRBJ1-4; 8 bases align to TRBD1. The CDR3 runs to 15 residues. Trimming at V came to 0 bases and at J to 8 bases, leaving 5 bases not matched to a gene. Germline-derived CDR1 and CDR2 are LGHNA and YSLEER. The CDR3 DNA follows: TGCGCCAGCAGCCAAGAGACAGGGGCAGGAGAAAAACTGTTTTTT. This gives the protein CASSQETGAGEKLFF.

This sequence joins TRBV19 and TRBJ1-2; 8 bases match TRBD1. The CDR3 is 16 residues long. Looked up from germline, CDR1 is LNHDA and CDR2 is SQIVND (reference sequence). Trimming took 2 bases from V and 4 from J; bases not matched to a gene: 9. CDR3 loop: CASSIRSGQGGYGYTF. Written as DNA, the CDR3 is TGTGCCAGTAGTATAAGGAGCGGACAGGGAGGCTATGGCTACACCTTC. Looking up the rest from reference TRBV19 and TRBJ1-2 gives the full variable domain: DGGITQSPKYLFRKEGQNVTLSCEQNLNHDAMYWYRQDPGQGLRLIYYSQIVNDFQKGDIAEGYSVSREKKESFPLTVTSAQKNPTAFYLCASSIRSGQGGYGYTFGSGTRLTVV.

This clone was detected a few times. The chain employs TRBV4-1 and TRBJ1-6, with D unclear. The CDR3 is made up of 14 amino acids. V lost 1 base and J 7 bases, leaving 8 bases between the germline ends. CDR1 MGHRA and CDR2 YSYEKL come from the germline V gene. The CDR3, as DNA: TGCGCCAGCAGCCAAGTCGAGGGCAATTCACCCCTCCACTTT. Its protein product is CASSQVEGNSPLHF.

The chain uses TRBV19 and TRBJ1-4; no clear D. CDR1 and CDR2 (germline): LNHDA, SQIVND (reference sequence). The length of the CDR3 is 15 residues. Trimming removed 3 bases at V and 8 bases at J, with 16 bases between. The CDR3 DNA follows: TGTGCCAGTAGTATTTGGTCCCCGAGGATCGAAAAACTGTTTTTT. Translated, it gives CASSIWSPRIEKLFF. Together with reference TRBV19 and TRBJ1-4, the CDR3 gives the full variable domain: DGGITQSPKYLFRKEGQNVTLSCEQNLNHDAMYWYRQDPGQGLRLIYYSQIVNDFQKGDIAEGYSVSREKKESFPLTVTSAQKNPTAFYLCASSIWSPRIEKLFFGSGTQLSVL.

This clone was picked up one time. The gene calls are TRBV28 and TRBJ2-3; no reliable D call. This CDR3 spans 13 amino acids. With 6 bases removed from V and 1 base from J, the gap between germline ends came to 8 bases. CDR1 and CDR2 from the germline V gene are MDHEN and SYDVKM. The CDR3 DNA follows: TGTGCCAGCAGGCTACCCGGCACAGATACGCAGTATTTT. Residues: CASRLPGTDTQYF. The whole variable domain, remainder taken from reference TRBV28 and TRBJ2-3, is DVKVTQSSRYLVKRTGEKVFLECVQDMDHENMFWYRQDPGLGLRLIYFSYDVKMKEKGDIPEGYSVSREKKERFSLILESASTNQTSMYLCASRLPGTDTQYFGPGTRLTVL.

The CDR3, as DNA: TGCGCCAGCAGCTTAGGAAACGAGGGAACAGATACGCAGTATTTT. It encodes CASSLGNEGTDTQYF. J is TRBJ2-3 and V is TRBV5-1, with D possibly matching TRBD2 (5 bases). Germline V lookup: CDR1 SGHRS, CDR2 YFSETQ. V lost 2 bases and J 3 bases, leaving 13 bases between the germline ends. This CDR3 region has 15 residues. The whole variable domain, remainder taken from reference TRBV5-1 and TRBJ2-3, is KAGVTQTPRYLIKTRGQQVTLSCSPISGHRSVSWYQQTPGQGLQFLFEYFSETQRNKGNFPGRFSGRQFSNSRSEMNVSTLELGDSALYLCASSLGNEGTDTQYFGPGTRLTVL.

The chain links TRBV19 to TRBJ2-3, with 12 bases fitting TRBD2. V gave up 4 bases and J gave up 6 bases; unmatched junction bases: 2. Per the germline V gene, CDR1 is LNHDA and CDR2 is SQIVND (reference sequence). The CDR3 length is 14 residues. The CDR3 DNA reads TGTGCCAGTAGTACTGGACTAGCGGGGGATACGCAGTATTTT. The encoded protein is CASSTGLAGDTQYF.

V and J are TRBV5-4 and TRBJ1-2; unclear D gene. CDR3 length: 13 amino acids. CDR1 is SGHNT and CDR2 is YYREEE in the germline V gene (reference sequence). The germline V and J ends were trimmed by 0 bases and 2 bases, with 5 bases remaining between them. CDR3 coding DNA: TGTGCCAGCAGCTTGGTAGGGAACTATGGCTACACCTTC. This translates into CASSLVGNYGYTF.

The chain uses TRBV28 and TRBJ1-5; 7 nucleotides align to TRBD1. The V gene's germline CDR1 is MDHEN and CDR2 SYDVKM. J gave up 0 bases and V 8 bases, and 1 base lay outside the gene matches. The CDR3 sequence is 13 residues long. The CDR3 here is CASGTDSNQPQHF. The CDR3 DNA reads as TGTGCCAGCGGGACAGATAGCAATCAGCCCCAGCATTTT. The complete variable domain, with remaining parts taken from reference TRBV28 and TRBJ1-5, reads DVKVTQSSRYLVKRTGEKVFLECVQDMDHENMFWYRQDPGLGLRLIYFSYDVKMKEKGDIPEGYSVSREKKERFSLILESASTNQTSMYLCASGTDSNQPQHFGDGTRLSIL.

The V gene is TRBV5-4, the J gene TRBJ2-2, with 11 bases that match TRBD2. Germline CDR1 and CDR2: SGHNT and YYREEE (reference sequence). CDR3 length: 17 residues. The V gene end was trimmed by 0 bases and the J gene end by 4 bases; junction bases not matched to a gene: 5. CDR3 amino acids: CASSLGLAGGGTGELFF. CDR3 nucleotides: TGTGCCAGCAGCTTGGGGCTAGCGGGGGGTGGCACCGGGGAGCTGTTTTTT.

CDR3: CASSWGQGADEQYF. The CDR3 DNA reads TGTGCCAGCAGTTGGGGACAGGGGGCCGACGAGCAGTACTTC. The chain is built from TRBV27 and TRBJ2-7, with TRBD1 matching 12 bases. V was pared by 4 bases and J by 5 bases, with 3 bases of the junction left unmatched. The germline CDR1 and CDR2 sequences are MNHEY and SMNVEV (reference sequence). The CDR3 runs 14 residues.

The J gene is TRBJ2-7, the V gene TRBV28; 12 bases map to TRBD2. V lost 2 bases and J lost 4; bases outside the gene matches: 6. Germline CDR1 and CDR2: MDHEN and SYDVKM. CDR3 length: 16 amino acids. The CDR3 sequence is CASSLPSGGAVYEQYF. CDR3 in DNA: TGTGCCAGCAGTTTACCTAGCGGGGGGGCCGTGTACGAGCAGTACTTC. The entire variable domain, with the rest obtained from reference TRBV28 and TRBJ2-7, is as follows: DVKVTQSSRYLVKRTGEKVFLECVQDMDHENMFWYRQDPGLGLRLIYFSYDVKMKEKGDIPEGYSVSREKKERFSLILESASTNQTSMYLCASSLPSGGAVYEQYFGPGTRLTVT.

V and J are TRBV14 and TRBJ2-7, with D tentatively TRBD1 (6 bases). The CDR3 covers 14 residues. Trimming shortened V by 4 bases and J by 6 bases, and 16 bases separated the two germline ends. Germline assignment: CDR1 SGHDN and CDR2 FVKESK. CDR3 bases: TGTGCCAGCAGCCCTCTTCAGGGGTTGGGCGAGCAGTACTTC. Its translation is CASSPLQGLGEQYF.

The V gene is TRBV11-3, the J gene TRBJ2-1, with 9 bases lining up with TRBD1. Germline CDR1 and CDR2: SGHNT and YENEEA. CDR3 length: 15 residues. After removal of 5 bases from V and 7 bases from J, the junction contained 9 bases not matched to a gene. The CDR3 nucleotides are TGTGCCAGCAGCCCCCGGGACAGGGAGGGGAATGAGCAGTTCTTC. This gives the protein CASSPRDREGNEQFF.

The genes are TRBV6-5 and TRBJ2-7; TRBD1 matches at 8 bases. Trimming took 4 bases from V and 0 from J; bases not matched to a gene: 8. The CDR3 covers 16 residues. Looked up from germline, CDR1 is MNHEY and CDR2 is SVGAGI. CDR3 protein: CASSSRGQVGSYEQYF. The CDR3 nucleotides are TGTGCCAGCAGTTCCAGGGGACAGGTCGGCTCCTACGAGCAGTACTTC.

This clone is a singleton in its sample. The gene calls are TRBV30 and TRBJ2-7, with D hard to call. CDR1 and CDR2 (germline): GTSNPN, SVGIG (reference sequence). There are 14 residues in the CDR3. Trimming left V 2 bases short and J 0 bases short, with 11 bases between. The CDR3 here is CAWSFPDRSYEQYF. CDR3 bases: TGTGCCTGGAGTTTTCCTGACCGCTCCTACGAGCAGTACTTC.

The gene calls are TRBV9 and TRBJ1-2; a weak D match, TRBD1 (6 bases). V lost 3 bases and J 2 bases, leaving 17 bases between the germline ends. This CDR3 has 16 amino acids. Germline V gene data show CDR1 as SGDLS and CDR2 as YYNGEE. CDR3 protein: CASSAGTIPSNYGYTF. In DNA, the CDR3 is TGTGCCAGCAGCGCCGGGACAATCCCTTCCAACTATGGCTACACCTTC.

The V and J genes are TRBV13 and TRBJ2-3; D is undetermined. The CDR3 has 16 residues. With 6 bases removed from V and 3 bases from J, the gap between germline ends came to 19 bases. Germline loops: CDR1 PRHDT, CDR2 FYEKMQ (reference sequence). DNA of the CDR3: TGTGCCAGCAGTTTTAGACCGCAGCAGCTTACAGATACGCAGTATTTT. Residues: CASSFRPQQLTDTQYF.

The rearrangement links TRBV5-6 to TRBJ1-2; D not certain. This CDR3 spans 12 amino acids. In germline, CDR1 is SGHDT, CDR2 YYEEEE. V shed 5 bases and J shed 3 bases, with 8 bases lying between them. The CDR3 reads CASSSDDYGYTF. In DNA form, the CDR3 reads TGTGCCAGCAGTTCAGATGACTATGGCTACACCTTC.

This clone was detected only once. The chain employs TRBV15 and TRBJ1-5; D is undetermined. The V end lost 8 bases, the J end lost 2 bases, and 10 bases lay between the germline ends. In germline, CDR1 is LNHNV, CDR2 YYDKDF (reference sequence). The CDR3 contains 13 residues. The CDR3 sequence: CATSFSRNQPQHF. CDR3 nucleotides: TGTGCCACCTCGTTTTCTCGCAATCAGCCCCAGCATTTT.

CDR3 region: CASSQDGPPAGIQYF. The CDR3 nucleotides read TGTGCCAGCAGCCAAGACGGACCCCCGGCTGGCATTCAGTACTTC. The chain is built from TRBV4-2 and TRBJ2-4, with D hard to call. V was pared by 0 bases and J by 9 bases, with 15 bases between. The length of the CDR3 is 15 residues. From germline, CDR1 is LGHNA and CDR2 YNFKEQ.

The chain combines TRBV6-1 with TRBJ2-7; unclear D gene. Germline values: CDR1 MNHNS, CDR2 SASEGT. This CDR3 has 13 amino acids. Trimming stripped 6 bases from V and 1 base from J, with 10 bases between. CDR3 residues: CASRVRRSYEQYF. The CDR3 DNA follows: TGTGCCAGCAGGGTCCGGAGATCCTACGAGCAGTACTTC.

The CDR3 region is CASSEDENQPQHF. In DNA, the CDR3 is TGTGCCAGCAGTGAAGATGAAAATCAGCCCCAGCATTTT. The chain is built from TRBV6-1 and TRBJ1-5; D uncertain. This CDR3 is built from 13 residues. The germline gives CDR1 MNHNS, CDR2 SASEGT. Trimming pared 1 base from V and 4 bases from J, leaving 5 bases between.